Detailed here is one T cell receptor (beta chain). As yet, its antigen is unknown. The CDR3 sequence is 17 residues long. The germline V gene has CDR1 MDHEN and CDR2 SYDVKM. Trimming left V 3 bases short and J 4 bases short, with 18 bases between. The assay was immunoSEQ multiplex PCR, and TCRdb's table has in-frame clones only and misses some. The table has about 2.2 million clones, roughly 95% seen once. CD8 cells regarded as naive lacked CD45RO, were positively chosen for CCR7, and omitted terminally differentiated effector memory CD45RA+ cells. This entry belongs to a study of shared clonotypes between healthy human individuals. Study results and caveats: Some clonotypes were shared by all four sorted-subset donors, while others were not shared. The non-shared ones had lower generation probabilities than the shared ones. The sharing of roughly 5% of naive CD4 clonotypes was seen across a handful of donors.

The chain links TRBV28 to TRBJ1-4, with unresolved D. This receptor was obtained from a young man in good health. Some clones in this sample may be carry-over from other donors' samples. The sequencing input was naive CD8+ T cells from PBMCs. CDR3 nucleotide sequence: TGTGCCAGCAGTTTTTTCCAAGGGCAGCCGAGTAATGAAAAACTGTTTTTT. Amino acids: CASSFFQGQPSNEKLFF.